The 8 T cell receptor beta chains given below trace back to one sample, sequenced in a study of regulatory T cells in long-lasting Graves disease. TCR beta libraries were built with iRepertoire HTBI primers and Arm-PCR of CDR3 regions. One entry per CDR3 protein, called by TCRdb with MiXCR from the multiplex PCR reads. The top ten hold approximately 7.8% of the sample, which has hundreds of thousands of distinct CDR3 sequences, approximately 16% seen once. Time point described: newly diagnosed GD, antithyroid drugs for less than 3 months. The TCR library used RNA extracted from PBMCs. The sample was also reused in another study, on T cells in Graves' hyperthyroidism and ophthalmopathy.

The material sequenced was peripheral blood mononuclear cells (PBMCs), taken at new diagnosis, from a patient treated with antithyroid drugs. All receptors derive from a woman in her thirties or forties with Graves disease.

J is TRBJ2-1 and V is TRBV5-5; TRBD2 aligns across 10 bases. The V and J ends lost 2 bases and 7 bases, in that order; junction bases with no gene match: 12. This CDR3 spans 17 amino acids. Germline values: CDR1 SGHKS, CDR2 YYEKEE (reference sequence). The CDR3 nucleotides read TGTGCCAGCAGCTTTTTTTTGAGCGGGAGGGCCATGAATGAGCAGTTCTTC. Encoded protein: CASSFFLSGRAMNEQFF.

This clonotype was recorded many times. This rearrangement joins TRBV28 to TRBJ2-1, with TRBD2 identical over 12 bases. Per germline, CDR1 MDHEN and CDR2 SYDVKM. The CDR3 totals 16 residues. Trimming cost V 0 bases and J 4 bases; bases outside gene matches: 1. As DNA, the CDR3 is TGTGCCAGCAGTTTATGGGGGACTAGCGGGTACAATGAGCAGTTCTTC. This codes for CASSLWGTSGYNEQFF.

This clonotype was seen ten or more times. The rearrangement joins TRBV6-5 to TRBJ2-2, with D tentatively TRBD2 (5 bases). CDR3 length: 15 amino acids. The germline V and J ends were trimmed by 2 bases and 4 bases, with 11 bases remaining between them. The germline V gene encodes CDR1 MNHEY and CDR2 SVGAGI. CDR3 nucleotide sequence: TGTGCCAGCAGTTACGCACTAGGATCCACCGGGGAGCTGTTTTTT. Amino acids: CASSYALGSTGELFF.

This clonotype came up a few times. The chain has TRBV10-1 and TRBJ2-1; D may be TRBD2 (6 bases). Germline loops: CDR1 WNHNN, CDR2 SYGVQD (reference sequence). V shed 6 bases and J shed 10 bases, with 16 bases lying between them. CDR3 length: 13 residues. The CDR3 sequence is CASREDGRGEQFF. Here the CDR3 DNA reads TGCGCCAGCAGAGAGGACGGGAGAGGGGAGCAGTTCTTC.

The chain has TRBV10-2 and TRBJ2-2; D gene ambiguous. Trimming stripped 4 bases from V and 1 base from J, with 4 bases between. The CDR3 is made up of 13 amino acids. Per germline, CDR1 WSHSY and CDR2 SAAADI. The CDR3 here is CASSGLNTGELFF. The CDR3 region has the DNA TGCGCCAGCAGTGGACTGAACACCGGGGAGCTGTTTTTT.

The sample holds many counts of this clonotype. The chain recombines TRBV6-6 with TRBJ2-7; 8 bases are a match to TRBD1. This CDR3 contains 15 residues. Germline V CDR1 and CDR2: MNHNY, SVGAGI (reference sequence). V lost 0 bases, J lost 2 bases, and 3 bases stayed unmatched. The CDR3 spells CASSYSRTGPYEQYF. CDR3 nucleotides: TGTGCCAGCAGTTACTCGCGGACAGGGCCCTACGAGCAGTACTTC.

A few counts support this clonotype. J is TRBJ2-7 and V is TRBV14, with 10 bases lining up with TRBD2. The germline V gene has CDR1 SGHDN and CDR2 FVKESK. After removal of 1 base from V and 3 bases from J, the junction contained 9 bases not matched to a gene. This CDR3 has 17 amino acids. Written as DNA, the CDR3 is TGTGCCAGCAGCCAAGGCTTGCCGGGACTAGCGCACTACGAGCAGTACTTC. This gives the protein CASSQGLPGLAHYEQYF.

This clonotype was observed at least ten times. The CDR3 region is CASSLGPSGSLFNEQFF. CDR3 coding DNA: TGTGCCAGCAGCTTAGGGCCTAGCGGGAGCCTCTTCAATGAGCAGTTCTTC. The V and J genes are TRBV11-2 and TRBJ2-1, with TRBD2 matching over 10 bases. The CDR3 loop spans 17 amino acids. Unmatched junction bases numbered 9, after V lost 1 base and J lost 6 bases. CDR1 and CDR2 (germline): SGHAT, FQNNGV. Complete variable domain (other parts from reference TRBV11-2 and TRBJ2-1): EAGVAQSPRYKIIEKRQSVAFWCNPISGHATLYWYQQILGQGPKLLIQFQNNGVVDDSQLPKDRFSAERLKGVDSTLKIQPAKLEDSAVYLCASSLGPSGSLFNEQFFGPGTRLTVL.